This passage covers 3 T cell receptor beta chains from one sample sequenced in a study of blood T cells in healthy people across ages. Next came a second PCR, run for 7 to 11 cycles, which used a sample-barcoded 5' primer along with a J-beta primer mix. TCRdb reprocessed the 5' RACE reads with MiXCR, giving one entry per CDR3 protein. The sample contains about 970,000 distinct CDR3 sequences, 51% of which appear only once. The specimen was blood. These TCRs come from a woman aged 55 to 70 in good health.

This clonotype was seen a single time. This sequence joins TRBV28 and TRBJ2-1, with 9 positions matching TRBD2. This CDR3 comprises 17 residues. Germline CDR1 MDHEN, CDR2 SYDVKM. V trimming: 4 bases; J trimming: 3 bases; junction bases outside the gene matches: 10. In DNA, the CDR3 is TGTGCCAGCAGTTCCCGTTTACTAGCGGGCTTCTACAATGAGCAGTTCTTC. Its protein is CASSSRLLAGFYNEQFF.

This sequence joins TRBV27 and TRBJ2-7; 11 nucleotides align to TRBD2. This CDR3 region has 17 residues. Germline loops: CDR1 MNHEY, CDR2 SMNVEV (reference sequence). The junction had 9 bases not matched to a gene; V was cut back by 0 bases and J by 5 bases. CDR3 in amino acids: CASSLSGTSGFVDEQYF. CDR3 DNA sequence: TGTGCCAGCAGTTTATCCGGGACTAGCGGCTTTGTAGACGAGCAGTACTTC.

This clonotype was seen repeatedly, ten times or more. This sequence joins TRBV28 and TRBJ2-1; maybe TRBD2 (5 bases). Between the trimmed V and J ends, which lost 2 bases and 9 bases, there was a span of 8 bases. The germline CDR1 and CDR2 sequences are MDHEN and SYDVKM. This CDR3 has 12 amino acids. The CDR3 sequence is CASSLGRGEQFF. CDR3 sequence (DNA): TGTGCCAGCAGTTTAGGACGGGGTGAGCAGTTCTTC.